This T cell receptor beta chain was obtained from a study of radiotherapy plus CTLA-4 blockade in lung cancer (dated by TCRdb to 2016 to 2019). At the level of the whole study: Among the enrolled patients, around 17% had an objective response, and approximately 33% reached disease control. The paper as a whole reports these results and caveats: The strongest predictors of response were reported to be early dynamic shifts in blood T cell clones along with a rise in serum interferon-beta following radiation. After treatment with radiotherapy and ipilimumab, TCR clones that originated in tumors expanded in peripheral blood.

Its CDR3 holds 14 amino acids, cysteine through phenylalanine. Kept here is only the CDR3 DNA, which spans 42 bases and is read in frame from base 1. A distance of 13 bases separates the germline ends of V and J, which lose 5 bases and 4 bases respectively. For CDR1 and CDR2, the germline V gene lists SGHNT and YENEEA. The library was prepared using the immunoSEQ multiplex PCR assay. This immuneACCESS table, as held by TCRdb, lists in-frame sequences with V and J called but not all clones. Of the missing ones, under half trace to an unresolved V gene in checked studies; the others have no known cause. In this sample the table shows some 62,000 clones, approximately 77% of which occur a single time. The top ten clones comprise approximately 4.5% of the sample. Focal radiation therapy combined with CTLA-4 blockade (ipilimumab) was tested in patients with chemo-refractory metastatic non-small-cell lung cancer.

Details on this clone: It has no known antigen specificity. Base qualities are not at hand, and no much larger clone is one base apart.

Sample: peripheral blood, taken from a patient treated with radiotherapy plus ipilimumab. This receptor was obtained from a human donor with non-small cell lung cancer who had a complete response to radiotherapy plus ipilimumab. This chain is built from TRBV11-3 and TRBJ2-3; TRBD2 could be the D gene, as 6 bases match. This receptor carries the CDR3 CASSTGLVADTQYF. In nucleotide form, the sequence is TGTGCCAGCAGCACGGGACTCGTCGCAGATACGCAGTATTTT.